This section outlines one T cell receptor beta chain sequence together with its context. TCRdb's copy holds only in-frame clones and misses some; the assay was immunoSEQ multiplex PCR. The sample carries 550,000 to 800,000 clones, 80% to 90% recorded once. This sample is drawn from a study of shared T cell receptors in the human thymus. These same records also appear under a second study, on human thymus T cells. That source notes: Corrective cardiac operations yielded the resected thymus tissue. Unrelated individuals had highly overlapping thymic repertoires, as reported in related research.

The material sequenced was thymocytes. This sequence was found in a girl less than two years old with a congenital heart defect.

Here the CDR3 reads CASSKSRGPGQPQHF. In DNA, the CDR3 is TGTGCCAGCAGCAAATCCAGGGGGCCGGGCCAGCCCCAGCATTTT. The chain links TRBV21-1 to TRBJ1-5; the table names TRBD1, a call not compared with the DNA. TRBV21-1 is designated a pseudogene. This CDR3 is 15 amino acids long.